This T cell receptor (beta chain) originates from a study of shared clonotypes between healthy human individuals. Measured with immunoSEQ multiplex PCR; TCRdb has only the in-frame clones, and not every one. The sample has about 2.5 million clones, 80% to 95% seen once. V dropped 8 bases and J dropped 0 bases, with 13 bases sitting between them. There are 15 residues in the CDR3. Germline values: CDR1 MNHEY, CDR2 SVGAGI. Sequenced: naive CD4+ T cells from PBMCs. The subset is: CD45RA+ positively selected. The genes are TRBV6-5 and TRBJ2-2; D unclear. The clonotype was recovered from a man younger than 30 in good health. Some clones in this sample may be carry-over from other donors' samples. CDR3 nucleotide sequence: TGTGCCAGCGGCCCCTTGGGGACGAACACCGGGGAGCTGTTTTTT. Translated, it gives CASGPLGTNTGELFF.